Each of the 6 T cell receptor beta chains below was sequenced from the same sample in a study of T cell repertoires in cytomegalovirus infection. TCRdb called the reads again in MiXCR, with one record for every CDR3 protein. The sample yields 500,000 or so distinct CDR3 sequences, more than 15% seen once. The material sequenced was CD8+ T cells from PBMCs. These receptor sequences come from a human donor in good health (CMV status not recorded). Some clones in this sample may be carry-over from other donors' samples.

This clonotype was counted a few times. This sequence joins TRBV20-1 and TRBJ1-1; D ambiguous. Per the germline V gene, CDR1 is DFQATT and CDR2 is SNEGSKA (reference sequence). This CDR3 is built from 11 residues. The CDR3 reads CSGPGVPEAFF. The CDR3 DNA sequence: TGCAGCGGCCCCGGGGTGCCTGAAGCTTTCTTT.

V usage is TRBV9 and J usage is TRBJ1-1; D unclear. This CDR3 region has 13 residues. Germline assignment: CDR1 SGDLS and CDR2 YYNGEE. V was shortened by 3 bases and J by 2 bases, with 8 bases between the two germline ends. The CDR3 DNA is TGTGCCAGCAGCGGAGACATCAACACTGAAGCTTTCTTT. It encodes CASSGDINTEAFF. Variable domain in full (rest from reference TRBV9 and TRBJ1-1): DSGVTQTPKHLITATGQRVTLRCSPRSGDLSVYWYQQSLDQGLQFLIQYYNGEERAKGNILERFSAQQFPDLHSELNLSSLELGDSALYFCASSGDINTEAFFGQGTRLTVV.

In the case of this clonotype: Given a much more abundant clone one base away, this may be a read error. The V call is TRBV4-2, the J call TRBJ2-1; 10 bases are shared with TRBD1. The CDR3 contains 14 residues. Germline CDR1 reads LGHNA; CDR2 reads YNFKEQ. CDR3 amino acids: CVSSQGQGSDEQFF. Here the CDR3 DNA reads TGTGTCAGCAGCCAGGGACAGGGGTCCGATGAGCAGTTCTTC.

This sequence joins TRBV10-3 and TRBJ1-1; 9 bases match TRBD1. The ends lost 8 bases at V and 0 bases at J; junction bases unmatched: 4. The germline CDR1 and CDR2 sequences are ENHRY and SYGVKD. The CDR3 has 14 residues. CDR3 nucleotide sequence: TGTGCCATCGGGGGGACAGGGTTGAACACTGAAGCTTTCTTT. Protein: CAIGGTGLNTEAFF.

This clonotype was seen repeatedly, ten times or more. The rearrangement uses TRBV7-9 and TRBJ2-3, with 15 nucleotides matching TRBD2. The CDR3 runs to 16 residues. J gave up 9 bases and V 5 bases, and 9 bases lay outside the gene matches. CDR1 is SEHNR and CDR2 is FQNEAQ in the germline V gene (reference sequence). CDR3 amino acids: CASSPGLAGGPETQYF. Here the CDR3 DNA reads TGTGCCAGCAGCCCCGGACTAGCGGGGGGGCCGGAGACGCAGTATTTT. Variable domain in full (rest from reference TRBV7-9 and TRBJ2-3): DTGVSQNPRHKITKRGQNVTFRCDPISEHNRLYWYRQTLGQGPEFLTYFQNEAQLEKSRLLSDRFSAERPKGSFSTLEIQRTEQGDSAMYLCASSPGLAGGPETQYFGPGTRLTVL.

This clonotype has more than one count but fewer than ten. In DNA, the CDR3 is TGTGCCAGCCGGGACAGGAGCTTGAACACTGAAGCTTTCTTT. This sequence encodes CASRDRSLNTEAFF. This chain joins TRBV12-3 or TRBV12-4 and TRBJ1-1, with 8 bases that match TRBD1. The CDR3 covers 14 residues. The trim removed 8 bases at V and 0 bases at J, leaving 5 bases unmatched.